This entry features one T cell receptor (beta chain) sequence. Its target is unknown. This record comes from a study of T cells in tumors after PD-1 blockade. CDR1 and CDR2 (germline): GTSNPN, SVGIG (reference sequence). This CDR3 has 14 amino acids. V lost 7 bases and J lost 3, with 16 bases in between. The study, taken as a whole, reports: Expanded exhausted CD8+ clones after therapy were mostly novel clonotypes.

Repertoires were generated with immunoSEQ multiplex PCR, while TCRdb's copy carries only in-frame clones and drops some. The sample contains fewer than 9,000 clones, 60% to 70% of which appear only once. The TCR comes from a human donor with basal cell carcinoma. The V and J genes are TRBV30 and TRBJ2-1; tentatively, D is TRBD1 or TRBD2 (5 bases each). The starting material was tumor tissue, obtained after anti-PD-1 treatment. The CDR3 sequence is CASNSGTVYNEQFF. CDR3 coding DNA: TGTGCCTCCAATTCCGGGACGGTCTACAATGAGCAGTTCTTC. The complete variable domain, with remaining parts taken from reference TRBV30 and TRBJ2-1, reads SQTIHQWPATLVQPVGSPLSLECTVEGTSNPNLYWYRQAAGRGLQLLFYSVGIGQISSEVPQNLSASRPQDRQFILSSKKLLLSDSGFYLCASNSGTVYNEQFFGPGTRLTVL.